This T cell receptor beta chain was recorded in a study of blood T cell repertoires in COVID-19 (dated by TCRdb to 2019 to 2021). As for the study more broadly: Collaborator samples came from the United States, Italy and Spain and covered acute and convalescent phases of COVID-19. The material from the prospective study consisted of cDNA or gDNA derived from T cells, B-cell-depleted T cells, or PBMCs. The dataset comprised deeply sampled blood TCRbeta repertoires from subjects exposed to, actively infected with, or recovered from COVID-19. A freely available public database, intended as a resource for researchers studying the immune response to SARS-CoV-2, is where the repertoires were released. The samples were drawn from two sources: the first 160 participants of the ongoing ImmuneRACE study, and approximately 1,300 subjects contributed by 6 global collaborators. A de-identified subject ID, COVID-19 status, age in years and sex were almost always included in the sample metadata. Where available, HLA class I and class II types were obtained from metadata supplied by the sample provider rather than from assay-based typing. Beyond this particular receptor, the publication reports: The quantity of clinical and demographic metadata differed by source and by participant and was supplied without curation.

The CDR1 and CDR2 encoded by the germline V gene (reference sequence) are MNHEY and SMNVEV. The CDR3 covers 14 residues, taking in both the cysteine and the phenylalanine. Only the CDR3 portion is preserved as DNA: 42 bases, with reading frame beginning at the first base. The germline V and J ends show losses of 3 bases and 4 bases respectively, and no gene match explains 4 bases of the junction. Enrolling through a virtual design, the prospective study's participants ranged in age from roughly 18 to 100 years and lived across around 25 United States geographic areas. In the prospective study, cohorts were assigned on the basis of participant-reported clinical history obtained from a screening survey and a study questionnaire. Each participant in the prospective study had whole blood, serum and a nasopharyngeal or oropharyngeal swab collected by mobile phlebotomists. Over an approximately 2-month period, participants in the prospective study had the option of providing additional blood draws and questionnaires. Blood samples from the prospective study were shipped frozen or at room temperature prior to DNA extraction.

TCRbeta CDR3 regions were amplified from genomic DNA using the immunoSEQ Assay, a bias-controlled multiplex PCR. In the authors' own workflow: Nucleated cell counts per sample were estimated from amplification of reference gene primers within the assay. To quantify the absolute abundance of each unique TCRbeta CDR3 rearrangement, sequence reads were collapsed and filtered. Productive Simpson clonality was computed per sample as the square root of Simpson's diversity index over productive rearrangements. TCRdb holds this immuneACCESS table with in-frame rearrangements only. Some clones are missing; in checked studies, unresolved V genes explain under half, and the rest has no known cause. D and trimming were read from the DNA, whereas the V and J calls and clone size are those reported in that table. The table for this sample lists a few hundred thousand clones; around 90% of them were counted only once. Approximately 4.3% of the sample belongs to the ten largest clones.

On this clone itself: Its antigen is not yet known. Per-base qualities were not stored, and no clone one base away is much larger. Other DNA sequences in this specimen translate into the identical CDR3.

The sequenced material came from PBMCs or T cells enriched from blood (not recorded which). The sequence derives from a woman aged 18 to 35 with acute COVID-19. The chain is encoded by TRBV27 joined to TRBJ1-2, with 8 middle bases fitting TRBD1. CDR3 loop: CASSFGQGGYGYTF. In nucleotides, the sequence is TGTGCCAGCAGTTTTGGACAGGGTGGCTATGGCTACACCTTC.